The source of this T cell receptor (beta chain) is a study of regulatory T cells in long-lasting Graves disease. About the study: Antithyroid drugs had been taken by newly diagnosed Graves' patients for under 3 months. Study-wide points: The researchers studied only peripheral blood, not thyroid tissue.

TCR beta libraries were built with iRepertoire HTBI primers and Arm-PCR of CDR3 regions. TCRdb re-derived calls from the multiplex PCR reads in MiXCR, one entry per CDR3 protein. Among hundreds of thousands of distinct CDR3 sequences listed, about 16% were seen once. As for this clonotype: Its specificity is not known.

Time point given: newly diagnosed GD, antithyroid drugs for less than 3 months. Extracted PBMC RNA gave rise to the TCR library. Trimming stripped 4 bases from V and 0 bases from J, with 19 bases between. Germline CDR1 SGHDT, CDR2 YYEEEE. CDR3 length: 17 residues. The data also belong to a second study, concerning T cells in Graves' hyperthyroidism and ophthalmopathy. That report notes: If no ophthalmopathy progression occurred within 18 months, Graves' hyperthyroidism was stable.

The chain joins TRBV5-6 to TRBJ1-1, with D possibly TRBD1 on 6 matching bases. The origin of this receptor is a woman aged 40 to 65 with Graves disease. Specimen: peripheral blood mononuclear cells (PBMCs), collected at new diagnosis, from a patient treated with antithyroid drugs. As DNA, the CDR3 is TGTGCCAGCAGCGGCAGGGGCGCGGGATTAATGAACACTGAAGCTTTCTTT. Translated, it gives CASSGRGAGLMNTEAFF.